This TCR beta chain was sequenced during a study of T-cell reconstitution after alpha-beta-depleted transplantation in children. Study-wide results and limits: Newly produced T cells mostly accounted for T-cell counts and diversity one year post-transplant. Reportedly, roughly two months post-transplant, alpha-beta T cells arose from several hundred expanded graft clones.

For TCRbeta, the library was prepared with unique molecular identifiers. TCRdb used MiXCR to reprocess the PCR reads, holding one entry per CDR3 protein. The sample lists more than 100,000 distinct CDR3 sequences; 20% to 25% were seen once. The V and J ends lost 8 bases and 9 bases, in that order; junction bases with no gene match: 6. This CDR3 region has 13 residues. There are a few counts of this clonotype. Its antigen remains unknown. The chain has TRBV12-3 or TRBV12-4 and TRBJ2-3, with TRBD2 matching 12 bases. The source was PBMCs, mostly from graft donor cells, collected 180 days after TCRalphabeta/CD19-depleted stem cell transplant. The TCR comes from a male patient aged 2-10 years who had a stem cell transplant for chronic granulomatous disease, so the T cells may come from the graft donor. CDR3 coding DNA: TGTGCCAGCGGACTAGCGGGAATGGAGACGCAGTATTTT. It encodes CASGLAGMETQYF.